This T cell receptor (beta chain) was sequenced in a study of radiotherapy plus CTLA-4 blockade in lung cancer. Method: immunoSEQ multiplex PCR; TCRdb's copy keeps in-frame clones and lacks some. This table has some 66,000 clones, about four fifths appearing once. V was clipped by 3 bases and J by 4 bases, with 13 bases between them. CDR1 SGHRS and CDR2 YFSETQ come from the germline V gene. This CDR3 has 14 amino acids. V is TRBV5-1 and J is TRBJ2-5; D may be TRBD2 (6 bases). The clonotype was recovered from a human donor with non-small cell lung cancer who had a partial response to radiotherapy plus ipilimumab. Source: peripheral blood, taken from a patient treated with radiotherapy plus ipilimumab. The CDR3 here is CASSYGSSGETQYF. CDR3 DNA sequence: TGCGCCAGCAGCTACGGGAGTTCGGGAGAGACCCAGTACTTC. Supplemented by reference TRBV5-1 and TRBJ2-5, the full variable domain reads KAGVTQTPRYLIKTRGQQVTLSCSPISGHRSVSWYQQTPGQGLQFLFEYFSETQRNKGNFPGRFSGRQFSNSRSEMNVSTLELGDSALYLCASSYGSSGETQYFGPGTRLLVL.